The following is a T cell receptor beta chain sequence with its context. Its antigen is not known. The CDR3 consists of 17 residues. V was clipped by 2 bases and J by 2 bases; unmatched bases: 5. Germline CDR1 and CDR2: SEHNR and FQNEAQ (reference sequence). This specimen comes from a study of siplizumab effects on memory and regulatory T cells. Study-level findings and limits: Mappable CD4+ clones that were alloreactive averaged about 69% Treg-derived with siplizumab versus roughly 27% in controls.

Produced via immunoSEQ multiplex PCR; TCRdb's table is partial and in-frame only. The table shows around 78,000 clones, with less than 95% occurring only once. V usage is TRBV7-9 and J usage is TRBJ2-7, with 14 bases fitting TRBD2. This TCR derives from a human donor in good health. The specimen sequenced was CD8+ T cells sorted from blood. CDR3 in amino acids: CASSLPGLAGDPYEQYF. CDR3 DNA: TGTGCCAGCAGCTTACCGGGACTAGCGGGAGACCCCTACGAGCAGTACTTC.